These 30 T cell receptor beta chains were all obtained from the same sample, sequenced in a study of spatial heterogeneity in lung cancer. TCRdb processed the 5' RACE reads anew with MiXCR; each CDR3 protein has one entry. The data contain approximately 7,000 distinct CDR3 sequences, 13% of them singletons. These receptors' targets are unknown. Study outcomes and limitations: For expanded intratumoral alpha and beta TCRs, counts tracked tumor mutation counts.

Indicated time point: sample taken at primary tumor resection. Sequenced here: lung tumor tissue, sampled at surgery. The source of these receptors is a male donor with early-stage non-small cell lung cancer.

This clonotype rates as medium-sized. The rearrangement uses TRBV12-3 or TRBV12-4 and TRBJ2-1; D gene ambiguous. V was trimmed by 7 bases and J by 0 bases, leaving 16 bases between them. This CDR3 is built from 16 residues. The CDR3 loop is CASNTLHGSSYNEQFF. The CDR3, as DNA: TGTGCCAGCAACACATTACACGGAAGCTCCTACAATGAGCAGTTCTTC.

This clonotype was seen many times. This chain uses TRBV7-6 with TRBJ2-5, with TRBD1 identical over 11 bases. The germline V gene encodes CDR1 SGHVS and CDR2 FNYEAQ. The CDR3 spans 15 residues. V shed 1 base and J 4 bases; nucleotides not matched to a gene: 2. The CDR3 spells CASSLGTGGRETQYF. The CDR3 DNA reads TGTGCCAGCAGCTTAGGGACAGGGGGCAGAGAGACCCAGTACTTC.

This clonotype has at least ten counts. The rearrangement links TRBV20-1 to TRBJ2-5; TRBD2 aligns across 9 bases. The V gene end was trimmed by 6 bases and the J gene end by 4 bases; junction bases not matched to a gene: 12. The CDR3 contains 15 residues. Germline CDR1 and CDR2: DFQATT and SNEGSKA (reference sequence). CDR3 sequence: CSARQPGLALETQYF. CDR3 nucleotide sequence: TGCAGTGCCCGTCAGCCGGGACTAGCCCTAGAGACCCAGTACTTC.

By its share, this clonotype is medium-sized. The rearrangement links TRBV27 to TRBJ2-2; possible D gene TRBD1, 6 bases. CDR1 is MNHEY, CDR2 SMNVEV, per germline (reference sequence). V gave up 6 bases and J gave up 3 bases, with 11 bases separating them. The CDR3 runs 14 residues. Here the CDR3 DNA reads TGTGCCAGCAGATCTCAGGGGTACACCGGGGAGCTGTTTTTT. It codes for CASRSQGYTGELFF.

This clonotype showed up many times. The chain is built from TRBV30 and TRBJ1-1, with D tentatively TRBD1 (6 bases). This CDR3 spans 14 amino acids. V was shortened by 4 bases and J by 5 bases, with 17 bases between the two germline ends. The germline gives CDR1 GTSNPN, CDR2 SVGIG (reference sequence). CDR3 sequence reads: CAWTPLRGGTEAFF. In DNA, the CDR3 is TGTGCCTGGACCCCCCTAAGGGGGGGTACTGAAGCTTTCTTT.

Judged by abundance, this clonotype is medium-sized. The chain couples TRBV7-9 to TRBJ2-7; D is perhaps TRBD2 (6 bases). This CDR3 has 14 residues. V lost 4 bases, J lost 5 bases, and 15 bases lay in between. CDR1 is SEHNR, CDR2 FQNEAQ, per germline (reference sequence). The CDR3 DNA is TGTGCCAGCAGCTCCAGCGGGTGGAACAACGAGCAGTACTTC. Protein sequence: CASSSSGWNNEQYF. The complete variable domain, with remaining parts taken from reference TRBV7-9 and TRBJ2-7, reads DTGVSQNPRHKITKRGQNVTFRCDPISEHNRLYWYRQTLGQGPEFLTYFQNEAQLEKSRLLSDRFSAERPKGSFSTLEIQRTEQGDSAMYLCASSSSGWNNEQYFGPGTRLTVT.

At least ten counts were recorded for this clonotype. The chain carries TRBV20-1 and TRBJ2-5; D remains unclear. Germline loops: CDR1 DFQATT, CDR2 SNEGSKA (reference sequence). The CDR3 length is 12 residues. Between the trimmed V and J ends, which lost 4 bases and 1 base, there was a span of 7 bases. CDR3 nucleotides: TGCAGTGCTAACAGCGTCCAAGAGACCCAGTACTTC. Translated: CSANSVQETQYF.

Within the sample, this clonotype is medium-sized (0.01 to 0.1%). The V and J genes are TRBV10-3 and TRBJ2-7, with D possibly matching TRBD1 (6 bases). The V end was cut by 0 bases, the J end by 2 bases, with 8 bases between. CDR1 and CDR2 (germline): ENHRY, SYGVKD. The CDR3 loop spans 14 amino acids. The CDR3 nucleotides read TGTGCCATCAGTGAGTCGACAGGACCCTACGAGCAGTACTTC. This sequence encodes CAISESTGPYEQYF.

This clonotype is medium-sized by share. This chain joins TRBV20-1 and TRBJ2-5, with 11 bases that match TRBD2. The CDR3 contains 15 residues. Looked up from germline, CDR1 is DFQATT and CDR2 is SNEGSKA (reference sequence). J lost 5 bases, V lost 2 bases, and 7 bases had no gene match. This CDR3 reads CSARSSGGLGETQYF. DNA of the CDR3: TGCAGTGCTAGATCTAGCGGGGGGCTAGGTGAGACCCAGTACTTC.

The chain employs TRBV29-1 and TRBJ2-7; possible D gene TRBD1, 6 bases. CDR3 length: 12 residues. Germline V CDR1 and CDR2: SQVTM, ANQGSEA. Trimming took 5 bases from V and 4 from J, leaving 12 bases between them. Here the CDR3 reads CSVWDNQYEQYF. CDR3 DNA: TGCAGCGTTTGGGACAATCAATACGAGCAGTACTTC.

In this sample, this clonotype turned up many times. The V and J genes are TRBV20-1 and TRBJ2-2, with D possibly matching TRBD1 (5 bases). CDR3 length: 13 residues. The germline V gene has CDR1 DFQATT and CDR2 SNEGSKA (reference sequence). Trimming stripped 5 bases from V and 4 bases from J, with 11 bases between. The CDR3 loop reads CSALDRGTGELFF. The CDR3, as DNA: TGCAGTGCTCTTGACAGAGGCACCGGGGAGCTGTTTTTT.

The chain combines TRBV6-5 with TRBJ2-3, with TRBD2 identical over 14 bases. In germline, CDR1 is MNHEY, CDR2 SVGAGI. Trimming removed 7 bases from V and 5 bases from J; junction bases left unmatched: 5. The CDR3 sequence is 15 residues long. CDR3 sequence: CASKTGTSGRDTQYF. The CDR3 DNA is TGTGCCAGCAAAACCGGGACTAGCGGGAGAGATACGCAGTATTTT.

This clonotype rates as medium-sized (0.01 to 0.1%). The chain combines TRBV19 with TRBJ1-1; 9 bases align to TRBD1. Germline CDR1 LNHDA, CDR2 SQIVND (reference sequence). V shed 5 bases, J shed 4 bases, and the junction held 11 bases outside the gene matches. The length of the CDR3 is 16 residues. The CDR3 loop reads CASSSKDRGKVTEAFF. The CDR3 DNA reads as TGTGCCAGTAGTTCAAAGGACAGGGGTAAGGTCACTGAAGCTTTCTTT. Drawing the rest from reference TRBV19 and TRBJ1-1, the complete variable domain is DGGITQSPKYLFRKEGQNVTLSCEQNLNHDAMYWYRQDPGQGLRLIYYSQIVNDFQKGDIAEGYSVSREKKESFPLTVTSAQKNPTAFYLCASSSKDRGKVTEAFFGQGTRLTVV.

By frequency in the sample, this clonotype is medium-sized. This chain connects TRBV7-3 to TRBJ2-3, with 7 nucleotides matching TRBD2. Germline V gene data show CDR1 as SGHTA and CDR2 as FQGTGA. The CDR3 extends over 16 amino acids. V was pared by 4 bases and J by 4 bases, with 11 bases of the junction left unmatched. For the CDR3, the DNA is TGTGCCAGCAGCTCAGGACTAGGGCTGGGGTCAGATACGCAGTATTTT. It translates to CASSSGLGLGSDTQYF. Using reference TRBV7-3 and TRBJ2-3 for the parts outside the CDR3, the full variable domain is GAGVSQTPSNKVTEKGKYVELRCDPISGHTALYWYRQSLGQGPEFLIYFQGTGAADDSGLPNDRFFAVRPEGSVSTLKIQRTERGDSAVYLCASSSGLGLGSDTQYFGPGTRLTVL.

This clonotype is deemed medium-sized. This chain uses TRBV20-1 with TRBJ2-2; D is uncertain. V was clipped by 3 bases and J by 8 bases, with 13 bases between them. This CDR3 has 13 amino acids. Germline loops: CDR1 DFQATT, CDR2 SNEGSKA (reference sequence). CDR3 coding DNA: TGCAGTGCTAGTCAACACACGGCTGGGGAGCTGTTTTTT. Protein sequence: CSASQHTAGELFF.

This clonotype was picked up many times. The CDR3 nucleotides read TGTGCCAGTAGTTCAGGGACTGACTCTCAGTACTTC. Translating gives CASSSGTDSQYF. The chain couples TRBV19 to TRBJ2-4, with D possibly matching TRBD2 (6 bases). Trimming removed 5 bases from V and 12 bases from J, with 14 bases in between. Germline-derived CDR1 and CDR2 are LNHDA and SQIVND (reference sequence). The CDR3 is made up of 12 amino acids.

This clonotype was observed at least ten times. The CDR3: CASSQDADSYEQYV. CDR3 sequence (DNA): TGTGCCAGCAGCCAAGATGCGGACAGCTACGAGCAGTACGTC. J is TRBJ2-7 and V is TRBV3-1; D is perhaps TRBD1 (6 bases). CDR1 LGHDT and CDR2 YNNKEL come from the germline V gene (reference sequence). This CDR3 is 14 amino acids long. Trimming removed 0 bases at V and 3 bases at J, with 9 bases between.

The chain uses TRBV7-2 and TRBJ1-1; D is uncertain. V was pared by 4 bases and J by 6 bases, with 12 bases between. The CDR3 consists of 13 residues. From germline, CDR1 is SGHTA and CDR2 FQGNSA. CDR3 in amino acids: CASSSLLVAEAFF. In nucleotides, the CDR3 is TGTGCCAGCAGCTCGCTCCTAGTCGCTGAAGCTTTCTTT.

This clonotype showed up many times. V and J are TRBV28 and TRBJ1-2; D remains ambiguous. Germline V gene lookup returns CDR1 MDHEN and CDR2 SYDVKM. The V end was cut by 5 bases, the J end by 3 bases, with 10 bases between. This CDR3 spans 13 amino acids. CDR3 in DNA: TGTGCCAGCAGTCGCCCGCCGGACTATGGCTACACCTTC. It is translated as CASSRPPDYGYTF.

In its sample, this clonotype is large. The V gene is TRBV7-9, the J gene TRBJ2-7; D possibly corresponds to TRBD2 (6 bases). Germline CDR1 and CDR2: SEHNR and FQNEAQ (reference sequence). This CDR3 has 16 residues. Trimming shortened V by 2 bases and J by 0 bases, and 14 bases separated the two germline ends. CDR3 residues: CASSLLGGSSSYEQYF. The CDR3 region has the DNA TGTGCCAGCAGCTTATTGGGGGGTTCAAGCTCCTACGAGCAGTACTTC. Drawing the rest from reference TRBV7-9 and TRBJ2-7, the complete variable domain is DTGVSQNPRHKITKRGQNVTFRCDPISEHNRLYWYRQTLGQGPEFLTYFQNEAQLEKSRLLSDRFSAERPKGSFSTLEIQRTEQGDSAMYLCASSLLGGSSSYEQYFGPGTRLTVT.

The table lists this clonotype with many counts. V usage is TRBV28 and J usage is TRBJ1-2; no clear D. Germline assignment: CDR1 MDHEN and CDR2 SYDVKM. Between the trimmed V and J ends, which lost 6 bases and 2 bases, there was a span of 13 bases. CDR3 length: 14 residues. The CDR3 sequence: CASRPNRQNYGYTF. The CDR3 nucleotides are TGTGCCAGCAGGCCGAACAGACAAAACTATGGCTACACCTTC.

The V call is TRBV27, the J call TRBJ2-7; 7 bases fit TRBD2. This CDR3 has 15 residues. The J segment lost 1 base and the V segment lost 5 bases, leaving 8 bases of the junction unmatched. Germline lookup yields CDR1 MNHEY and CDR2 SMNVEV (reference sequence). Written as DNA, the CDR3 is TGTGCCAGCAGTCTTCGGCCCGGGAGGTCCTACGAGCAGTACTTC. Protein sequence: CASSLRPGRSYEQYF.

The table lists this clonotype with many counts. The rearrangement joins TRBV12-3 or TRBV12-4 to TRBJ2-2; D perhaps matches TRBD2 (6 bases). V was trimmed by 6 bases and J by 3 bases, leaving 20 bases between them. This CDR3 has 17 residues. CDR3 sequence (DNA): TGTGCCAGCAGCCCAGGGACTTTTCAAGGATACACCGGGGAGCTGTTTTTT. As protein: CASSPGTFQGYTGELFF.

This clonotype was found many times. CDR3 loop: CASSLSRRSNQPQHF. CDR3 nucleotides: TGTGCCAGCAGCTTGTCGAGGAGAAGCAATCAGCCCCAGCATTTT. The genes are TRBV5-6 and TRBJ1-5, with no clear D. Trimming cost V 1 base and J 1 base, with 9 bases left between them. The CDR3 contains 15 residues. Germline V gene sequence: CDR1 SGHDT, CDR2 YYEEEE.

This clonotype has at least ten counts. The rearrangement joins TRBV28 to TRBJ1-5, with 8 nucleotides matching TRBD1. Trimming at V came to 6 bases and at J to 4 bases, leaving 14 bases not matched to a gene. Germline CDR1 MDHEN, CDR2 SYDVKM. The CDR3 has 17 amino acids. CDR3 residues: CASRGRTGDRNNQPQHF. The CDR3 DNA is TGTGCCAGCAGGGGGCGTACGGGGGACAGGAATAATCAGCCCCAGCATTTT.

There are many counts of this clonotype. The chain recombines TRBV27 with TRBJ1-2, with D perhaps TRBD1 (5 bases). This CDR3 comprises 15 residues. Per germline, CDR1 MNHEY and CDR2 SMNVEV (reference sequence). V was clipped by 3 bases and J by 6 bases, with 17 bases between them. The chain's CDR3 is CASSFGGRSVDGYTF. The CDR3 DNA follows: TGTGCCAGCAGTTTTGGGGGACGTTCTGTTGATGGCTACACCTTC.

At least ten counts were recorded for this clonotype. The gene calls are TRBV7-6 and TRBJ1-4; no reliable D call. The CDR3 length is 15 residues. Trimming stripped 1 base from V and 6 bases from J, with 12 bases between. Germline-derived CDR1 and CDR2 are SGHVS and FNYEAQ. The CDR3 DNA is TGTGCCAGCAGCTTAGTCGGAGGGAAGGATGAAAAACTGTTTTTT. Translation: CASSLVGGKDEKLFF.

This clonotype was recorded only once. This rearrangement joins TRBV28 to TRBJ2-1; D is unresolved. This CDR3 is 15 amino acids long. CDR1 MDHEN and CDR2 SYDVKM come from the germline V gene. Deletions cut 2 bases from V and 4 bases from J, with 12 bases between. This CDR3 reads CASSLRGGPYNEQFF. CDR3 in DNA: TGTGCCAGCAGTTTACGAGGTGGTCCGTACAATGAGCAGTTCTTC.

This clonotype was detected many times. V and J are TRBV18 and TRBJ1-2, with D possibly TRBD1 on 5 matching bases. Germline loops: CDR1 KGHSH, CDR2 LQKENI. V was trimmed by 6 bases and J by 6 bases, leaving 32 bases between them. This CDR3 is 19 amino acids long. CDR3 sequence (DNA): TGTGCCAGCTCGCCCGTGCGGAGGGGCGAAGCGGCCTCAGCGGATGGCTACACCTTC. It specifies CASSPVRRGEAASADGYTF.

This clonotype was seen ten or more times. V and J are TRBV11-2 and TRBJ2-5; a weak D match, TRBD1 (6 bases). The V and J ends lost 5 bases and 2 bases respectively, with 18 bases between them. The CDR3 has 16 residues. Germline CDR1 reads SGHAT; CDR2 reads FQNNGV. The CDR3: CASSTITGTSQETQYF. The CDR3 nucleotides read TGTGCCAGCAGCACCATTACCGGGACATCGCAAGAGACCCAGTACTTC.